One and the same sample provided the 23 T cell receptor beta chains below, sequenced in a study of shared clonotypes between healthy human individuals. Assay: immunoSEQ multiplex PCR; the TCRdb copy retains only in-frame clones and omits some. The table shows some 2,500,000 clones, with 80% to 95% occurring only once. The sample comprised naive CD4+ T cells from PBMCs. Stated subset: CD45RA+ positively selected. These receptors were taken from a man in his late teens or twenties in good health. Some clones in this sample may be carry-over from other donors' samples.

This chain uses TRBV18 with TRBJ2-3; 9 bases fit TRBD2. Germline lookup yields CDR1 KGHSH and CDR2 LQKENI. The ends lost 3 bases at V and 6 bases at J; junction bases unmatched: 13. This CDR3 has 17 residues. The CDR3 protein is CASSPNIAGVTTDTQYF. For the CDR3, the DNA is TGTGCCAGCTCACCGAACATAGCGGGAGTAACGACCGATACGCAGTATTTT. Looking up the rest from reference TRBV18 and TRBJ2-3 gives the full variable domain: NAGVMQNPRHLVRRRGQEARLRCSPMKGHSHVYWYRQLPEEGLKFMVYLQKENIIDESGMPKERFSAEFPKEGPSILRIQQVVRGDSAAYFCASSPNIAGVTTDTQYFGPGTRLTVL.

The chain joins TRBV10-1 to TRBJ1-5, with unresolved D. The CDR3 length is 14 residues. From germline, CDR1 is WNHNN and CDR2 SYGVQD (reference sequence). V was clipped by 0 bases and J by 6 bases, with 9 bases between them. The DNA of the CDR3 is TGCGCCAGCAGTGAGTCGCAGGCAAGTCAGCCCCAGCATTTT. Translated: CASSESQASQPQHF.

The gene calls are TRBV5-4 and TRBJ1-4; tentative D call: TRBD1 (5 bases). V was shortened by 4 bases and J by 0 bases, with 22 bases between the two germline ends. This CDR3 has 19 residues. Germline assignment: CDR1 SGHNT and CDR2 YYREEE (reference sequence). The CDR3 region is CASSPDGAGTLSTNEKLFF. The CDR3 DNA reads TGTGCCAGCAGCCCCGATGGGGCAGGGACCCTTTCAACTAATGAAAAACTGTTTTTT.

The table lists this clone with a count of one. The chain recombines TRBV29-1 with TRBJ1-2; D remains ambiguous. Germline CDR1 reads SQVTM; CDR2 reads ANQGSEA. The ends were cut back, 3 bases at V and 8 bases at J, with 10 bases in the middle. The CDR3 runs to 11 residues. CDR3 nucleotides: TGCAGCGTTGATTCCAGCGGAGGCTACACCTTC. Protein: CSVDSSGGYTF.

The J gene is TRBJ2-1, the V gene TRBV7-2; D is possibly TRBD2 (5 bases). Deletions cut 6 bases from V and 2 bases from J, with 14 bases between. From germline, CDR1 is SGHTA and CDR2 FQGNSA. CDR3 size: 15 residues. The CDR3 spells CASRKGGQTYNEQFF. The CDR3 DNA reads TGTGCCAGCAGGAAAGGCGGGCAAACCTACAATGAGCAGTTCTTC.

This sequence joins TRBV27 and TRBJ1-1; 9 bases line up with TRBD1. Losses at the gene ends were 2 bases for V and 0 bases for J; bases not matched to a gene: 4. The germline V gene has CDR1 MNHEY and CDR2 SMNVEV (reference sequence). The CDR3 sequence is 16 residues long. Written as DNA, the CDR3 is TGTGCCAGCAGTTTAGTGCGGGACAGGGTGAACACTGAAGCTTTCTTT. Protein: CASSLVRDRVNTEAFF.

The chain joins TRBV27 to TRBJ1-2; D is perhaps TRBD1 (5 bases). V gave up 5 bases and J gave up 7 bases, with 20 bases separating them. Germline V gene data show CDR1 as MNHEY and CDR2 as SMNVEV (reference sequence). This CDR3 has 15 amino acids. The CDR3 is CASSPRRDGVGGYTF. CDR3 nucleotides: TGTGCCAGCAGTCCGCGCCGGGACGGGGTGGGTGGCTACACCTTC.

Here the CDR3 DNA reads TGTGCCAGCAGCCAGGAACCGGGTCCGTGGGAGACCCAGTACTTC. Translating gives CASSQEPGPWETQYF. The V and J genes are TRBV14 and TRBJ2-5; D not resolved. The CDR3 runs 15 residues. CDR1 is SGHDN and CDR2 is FVKESK in the germline V gene. The V and J ends lost 3 bases and 5 bases respectively, with 16 bases between them.

J is TRBJ2-3 and V is TRBV25-1; unclear D gene. The CDR3 is made up of 11 amino acids. Trimming removed 6 bases from V and 6 bases from J, with 7 bases in between. Germline loops: CDR1 MGHDK, CDR2 SYGVNS. In nucleotides, the CDR3 is TGTGCCAGCAGCGATGGGGATACGCAGTATTTT. It specifies CASSDGDTQYF.

The CDR3 loop is CASSLRGTETQYF. In DNA, the CDR3 is TGTGCCAGCAGCCTGAGAGGGACGGAGACCCAGTACTTC. V is TRBV27 and J is TRBJ2-5, with D possibly being TRBD1 or TRBD2 (5 bases each). V was trimmed by 6 bases and J by 5 bases, leaving 13 bases between them. This CDR3 is 13 amino acids long. Germline V gives CDR1 MNHEY, CDR2 SMNVEV (reference sequence).

The rearrangement uses TRBV6-1 and TRBJ2-4, with D unclear. The CDR3 is 13 amino acids. CDR1 is MNHNS, CDR2 SASEGT, per germline. The germline V and J ends were trimmed by 1 base and 9 bases, with 10 bases remaining between them. CDR3 DNA sequence: TGTGCCAGCAGTGAAGGTTTCCCCCGCATTCAGTACTTC. Its protein product is CASSEGFPRIQYF.

The chain joins TRBV5-1 to TRBJ1-1, with D possibly TRBD1 on 6 matching bases. The CDR3 length is 11 residues. V lost 4 bases and J lost 8, with 9 bases in between. CDR1 and CDR2 from the germline V gene are SGHRS and YFSETQ. CDR3 region: CASSTDREAFF. The DNA for the CDR3 is TGCGCCAGCAGCACCGACAGGGAAGCTTTCTTT.

The rearrangement joins TRBV27 to TRBJ2-5, with D uncertain. Germline CDR1 reads MNHEY; CDR2 reads SMNVEV (reference sequence). V was trimmed by 6 bases and J by 2 bases, leaving 4 bases between them. CDR3 length: 11 residues. As DNA, the CDR3 is TGTGCCAGCAGGGGGCAAGAGACCCAGTACTTC. This translates into CASRGQETQYF.

This chain connects TRBV29-1 to TRBJ2-7; TRBD1 aligns across 11 bases. V was pared by 7 bases and J by 2 bases, with 7 bases of the junction left unmatched. Germline V gives CDR1 SQVTM, CDR2 ANQGSEA. This CDR3 spans 14 amino acids. In DNA, the CDR3 is TGCAGCGCAGGACAGGGGGCAAGGCCCTACGAGCAGTACTTC. Residues: CSAGQGARPYEQYF.

The chain uses TRBV5-1 and TRBJ2-1, with 7 bases matching TRBD2. V dropped 0 bases and J dropped 13; count of bases not matched to a gene: 13. Per germline, CDR1 SGHRS and CDR2 YFSETQ. CDR3 length: 15 amino acids. The DNA of the CDR3 is TGCGCCAGCAGCTTGGAAGCGGGGACTCCCTATCAACAGTTCTTC. Translated: CASSLEAGTPYQQFF.

The chain recombines TRBV5-8 with TRBJ1-5; TRBD1 agrees at 9 bases. V lost 4 bases to trimming and J lost 7 bases; unmatched junction nucleotides: 9. The CDR3 length is 15 residues. From germline, CDR1 is SGHTS and CDR2 YDEGEE. The CDR3 bases are TGTGCCAGCAGCCACCCCGGGACAGGGAGGCAGCCCCAGCATTTT. Residues: CASSHPGTGRQPQHF.

Details on this clone: Different DNA sequences within this sample yield the same CDR3. This chain joins TRBV9 and TRBJ2-1; no reliable D call. CDR1 is SGDLS, CDR2 YYNGEE, per germline. Trimming removed 2 bases from V and 0 bases from J, with 9 bases in between. The CDR3 covers 15 residues. CDR3 nucleotides: TGTGCCAGCAGCGTCCAGGCTAGCTCCTACAATGAGCAGTTCTTC. Translated, it gives CASSVQASSYNEQFF. The full variable domain, in which reference TRBV9 and TRBJ2-1 provide the parts outside the CDR3, is DSGVTQTPKHLITATGQRVTLRCSPRSGDLSVYWYQQSLDQGLQFLIQYYNGEERAKGNILERFSAQQFPDLHSELNLSSLELGDSALYFCASSVQASSYNEQFFGPGTRLTVL.

This clone was seen only once. This chain links TRBV9 with TRBJ2-2; D is unclear. Germline V gene data show CDR1 as SGDLS and CDR2 as YYNGEE. The CDR3 length is 17 residues. V lost 3 bases and J 1 base, leaving 16 bases between the germline ends. CDR3 residues: CASSASPAGRNTGELFF. As DNA, the CDR3 is TGTGCCAGCAGCGCCTCCCCGGCAGGCCGGAACACCGGGGAGCTGTTTTTT. Combining the CDR3 with reference TRBV9 and TRBJ2-2 gives the whole variable domain DSGVTQTPKHLITATGQRVTLRCSPRSGDLSVYWYQQSLDQGLQFLIQYYNGEERAKGNILERFSAQQFPDLHSELNLSSLELGDSALYFCASSASPAGRNTGELFFGEGSRLTVL.

The chain has TRBV7-9 and TRBJ1-4; the D gene is possibly TRBD1 (5 bases). The CDR3 spans 15 residues. Germline V CDR1 and CDR2: SEHNR, FQNEAQ (reference sequence). The V and J ends lost 2 bases and 4 bases respectively, with 11 bases between them. CDR3 protein: CASSLSSGNNEKLFF. For the CDR3, the DNA is TGTGCCAGCAGCTTAAGTTCAGGGAATAATGAAAAACTGTTTTTT.

V and J are TRBV5-4 and TRBJ1-5; 8 bases map to TRBD1. With V trimmed by 3 bases and J by 6 bases, 2 bases remained unmatched. Germline V gene lookup returns CDR1 SGHNT and CDR2 YYREEE (reference sequence). The CDR3 is made up of 13 amino acids. The CDR3 reads CASSYQGAQPQHF. DNA of the CDR3: TGTGCCAGCAGCTATCAGGGGGCTCAGCCCCAGCATTTT.

The chain combines TRBV29-1 with TRBJ2-7; 7 nucleotides agree with TRBD2. The trim removed 5 bases at V and 4 bases at J, leaving 11 bases unmatched. Germline CDR1 reads SQVTM; CDR2 reads ANQGSEA. The CDR3 is made up of 14 amino acids. The CDR3 protein is CSVSGRARWYEQYF. The CDR3 region has the DNA TGCAGCGTTTCTGGGAGGGCCCGGTGGTACGAGCAGTACTTC.

The gene calls are TRBV18 and TRBJ2-7; TRBD1 is a possible D gene (6 bases). The CDR3 spans 15 residues. Germline-derived CDR1 and CDR2 are KGHSH and LQKENI. V gave up 3 bases and J gave up 9 bases, with 21 bases separating them. The CDR3 reads CASSPPVLGGNGQYF. In DNA form, the CDR3 reads TGTGCCAGCTCACCCCCCGTCCTAGGGGGTAACGGGCAGTACTTC.

The rearrangement uses TRBV4-1 and TRBJ2-1; 14 bases map to TRBD2. The junction had 8 bases not matched to a gene; V was cut back by 3 bases and J by 4 bases. The CDR3 is made up of 18 amino acids. CDR1 and CDR2 from the germline V gene are MGHRA and YSYEKL. The CDR3, as DNA: TGCGCCAGCAGCCACGAGGGGACTAGCGGGAGCTGGTACAATGAGCAGTTCTTC. Its translation is CASSHEGTSGSWYNEQFF.